Presented here are 14 T cell receptor beta chains from one specimen sequenced in a study of blood T cell repertoires in COVID-19. Sequenced by immunoSEQ multiplex PCR; TCRdb stores in-frame clones only, minus some. The sample holds around 150,000 clones, approximately 88% seen once. Sequencing was performed on PBMCs or T cells enriched from blood (not recorded which). Source of these receptors: a woman aged 55-75 years who had recovered from COVID-19.

In its sample, this clone was seen once. The V call is TRBV30, the J call TRBJ2-3, with a tentative D call TRBD1 (5 bases). This CDR3 comprises 16 residues. The V end lost 0 bases, the J end lost 4 bases, and 17 bases lay between the germline ends. The germline V gene has CDR1 GTSNPN and CDR2 SVGIG (reference sequence). DNA for the CDR3: TGTGCCTGGAGTGTACGACAGCCCTACCCCTCAGATACGCAGTATTTT. Its translation is CAWSVRQPYPSDTQYF.

The J gene is TRBJ1-4, the V gene TRBV28; no clear D gene. Trimming cost V 2 bases and J 8 bases, with 18 bases left between them. Germline-derived CDR1 and CDR2 are MDHEN and SYDVKM. The CDR3 is 16 residues long. DNA of the CDR3: TGTGCCAGCAGTTTAGGGTTATCGGCGGTTGGGGAAAAACTGTTTTTT. Translating it yields CASSLGLSAVGEKLFF.

CDR3 sequence (DNA): TGTGCCAGCAGCCTCGGGACTAATGAGCGGGAAAAACTGTTTTTT. Amino acid sequence: CASSLGTNEREKLFF. The V and J genes are TRBV28 and TRBJ1-4; possible D gene TRBD1, 5 bases. From germline, CDR1 is MDHEN and CDR2 SYDVKM. The CDR3 consists of 15 residues. V was clipped by 6 bases and J by 8 bases, with 19 bases between them.

The gene calls are TRBV28 and TRBJ1-3; 8 nucleotides agree with TRBD1. The V segment lost 6 bases and the J segment 1 base; nucleotides outside the gene matches: 5. In germline, CDR1 is MDHEN, CDR2 SYDVKM. This CDR3 is 15 amino acids long. CDR3 DNA sequence: TGTGCCAGCAGGGATCAGGGGGCGTCTGGAAACACCATATATTTT. It encodes CASRDQGASGNTIYF. The full variable domain, rest sourced from reference TRBV28 and TRBJ1-3, is DVKVTQSSRYLVKRTGEKVFLECVQDMDHENMFWYRQDPGLGLRLIYFSYDVKMKEKGDIPEGYSVSREKKERFSLILESASTNQTSMYLCASRDQGASGNTIYFGEGSWLTVV.

V usage is TRBV10-2 and J usage is TRBJ2-7; weak D call: TRBD1 (6 bases). Deletions cut 2 bases from V and 4 bases from J, with 15 bases between. CDR3 length: 15 amino acids. From germline, CDR1 is WSHSY and CDR2 SAAADI. The CDR3 nucleotides are TGCGCCAGCAGTGAGGGCTTACAGGGTGGGTACGAGCAGTACTTC. It translates to CASSEGLQGGYEQYF.

The genes are TRBV27 and TRBJ2-1, with 7 bases lining up with TRBD2. The ends lost 4 bases at V and 2 bases at J; junction bases unmatched: 2. The CDR3 loop spans 14 amino acids. CDR1 MNHEY and CDR2 SMNVEV come from the germline V gene (reference sequence). The CDR3: CASSSGGPYNEQFF. The CDR3 region has the DNA TGTGCCAGCAGTTCGGGAGGACCCTACAATGAGCAGTTCTTC.

This clone was found once. V usage is TRBV4-1 and J usage is TRBJ2-3, with TRBD2 matching 9 bases. With V trimmed by 1 base and J by 2 bases, 7 bases remained unmatched. This CDR3 region has 17 residues. Per germline, CDR1 MGHRA and CDR2 YSYEKL. CDR3 in DNA: TGCGCCAGCAGCCAAGCCGTAACGGGACTAGCCACAGATACGCAGTATTTT. Translating it yields CASSQAVTGLATDTQYF.

This clone was observed a few times. The chain has TRBV19 and TRBJ1-5; 7 positions match TRBD1. This CDR3 is built from 15 residues. V lost 4 bases to trimming and J lost 7 bases; unmatched junction nucleotides: 10. Germline loops: CDR1 LNHDA, CDR2 SQIVND (reference sequence). In DNA, the CDR3 is TGTGCCAGTAGTAAGGAGACAGGGAGAAGCCAGCCCCAGCATTTT. This translates into CASSKETGRSQPQHF.

The gene calls are TRBV27 and TRBJ1-5; 9 positions match TRBD1. Germline trimming cut 2 bases from V and 5 bases from J; bases unmatched to any gene: 13. The CDR3 sequence is 18 residues long. Germline V gene lookup returns CDR1 MNHEY and CDR2 SMNVEV (reference sequence). The CDR3 sequence: CASSLLGVTGGQDQPQHF. The CDR3 DNA follows: TGTGCCAGCAGTTTACTTGGGGTAACAGGGGGCCAGGATCAGCCCCAGCATTTT.

The chain combines TRBV29-1 with TRBJ2-3; 8 bases agree with TRBD2. CDR3 length equals 14 residues. From germline, CDR1 is SQVTM and CDR2 ANQGSEA. V lost 3 bases and J lost 9; bases outside the gene matches: 11. In DNA form, the CDR3 reads TGCAGCGTTGAGGCTAGCGGGCTTCAGATAACGCAGTATTTT. Protein product: CSVEASGLQITQYF.

V and J are TRBV2 and TRBJ1-4; 9 nucleotides match TRBD1. Germline-derived CDR1 and CDR2 are SNHLY and FYNNEI. The length of the CDR3 is 14 residues. V dropped 4 bases and J dropped 5; count of bases not matched to a gene: 2. CDR3 in amino acids: CASSGGTGNEKLFF. DNA for the CDR3: TGTGCCAGCAGTGGAGGGACAGGGAATGAAAAACTGTTTTTT.

V gene TRBV7-9 combines with J gene TRBJ2-1; TRBD2 aligns across 15 bases. Per germline, CDR1 SEHNR and CDR2 FQNEAQ (reference sequence). The ends lost 8 bases at V and 0 bases at J; junction bases unmatched: 5. The CDR3 is made up of 17 amino acids. In nucleotides, the CDR3 is TGTGCCAGCTCTGGGACTAGCGGGAGGCCCTCCTACAATGAGCAGTTCTTC. Translating gives CASSGTSGRPSYNEQFF.

The rearrangement links TRBV10-3 to TRBJ2-5; 7 bases are shared with TRBD2. V shed 0 bases and J 1 base; nucleotides not matched to a gene: 2. The CDR3 totals 15 residues. CDR1 is ENHRY, CDR2 SYGVKD, per germline. CDR3: CAISESGGPQETQYF. Here the CDR3 DNA reads TGTGCCATCAGTGAGTCGGGAGGGCCCCAAGAGACCCAGTACTTC.

CDR3 protein: CASRLGANLNYEQYF. CDR3 sequence (DNA): TGTGCCAGCCGCCTAGGGGCGAACCTTAACTACGAGCAGTACTTC. The J gene is TRBJ2-7, the V gene TRBV7-8, with TRBD1 as a possible D gene (5 bases). Trimming took off 8 bases at V and 3 bases at J, with 20 bases between the two ends. The CDR3 has 15 amino acids. Germline V gene data show CDR1 as SGHVS and CDR2 as FQNEAQ.